The 7 T cell receptor beta chains in this list originate from one sample, sequenced in a study of T cells in Graves' hyperthyroidism and ophthalmopathy. TCR beta CDR3 sequences were amplified from RNA transcripts. Researchers ran a first-round RT-PCR on the TCR CDR3 using the HTBI primer set. From the multiplex PCR reads, TCRdb called clonotypes with MiXCR, one entry per CDR3 protein. This sample carries 300,000 to 500,000 distinct CDR3 sequences, 15% of them seen once, and the ten largest clones take approximately 29%. The specimen sequenced was blood. The source is a woman in her 30s with Graves' hyperthyroidism.

This clonotype has more than one count but fewer than ten. The chain combines TRBV10-3 with TRBJ2-1, with D possibly matching TRBD2 (6 bases). Germline V gene sequence: CDR1 ENHRY, CDR2 SYGVKD. This CDR3 spans 13 amino acids. With 10 bases removed from V and 6 bases from J, the gap between germline ends came to 16 bases. In DNA form, the CDR3 reads TGTGCCAGCACCGGGAGCCAGGGCAATGAGCAGTTCTTC. Amino acid sequence: CASTGSQGNEQFF.

With respect to this clonotype: A read error is possible here, since a much larger clone lies one base away. The chain employs TRBV5-1 and TRBJ2-7; D is perhaps TRBD2 (5 bases). V lost 6 bases, J lost 7 bases, and 11 bases lay in between. The length of the CDR3 is 11 residues. Germline assignment: CDR1 SGHRS and CDR2 YFSETQ. The CDR3 DNA reads as TGCGCCAGCAAGGACTGGAATGAGCAGTACTTC. As protein: CASKDWNEQYF.

This clonotype was counted a few times. This chain links TRBV7-9 with TRBJ1-4; D is ambiguous. Per germline, CDR1 SEHNR and CDR2 FQNEAQ (reference sequence). CDR3 length equals 15 residues. Between the trimmed V and J ends, which lost 7 bases and 3 bases, there was a span of 15 bases. The CDR3 loop reads CASKGGAAANEKLFF. The CDR3 nucleotides are TGTGCCAGCAAGGGCGGAGCTGCGGCTAATGAAAAACTGTTTTTT.

Ten or more counts support this clonotype. The chain uses TRBV7-9 and TRBJ2-7, with unresolved D. The length of the CDR3 is 14 residues. Per germline, CDR1 SEHNR and CDR2 FQNEAQ (reference sequence). V lost 2 bases to trimming and J lost 3 bases, with 11 bases between them. As DNA, the CDR3 is TGTGCCAGCAGCTTATCGGAAGCTCTCTACGAGCAGTACTTC. This sequence encodes CASSLSEALYEQYF.

V gene TRBV12-3 or TRBV12-4 combines with J gene TRBJ2-7; a weak D match, TRBD1 (8 bases). CDR3 length equals 17 residues. V gave up 3 bases and J gave up 6 bases, with 24 bases separating them. DNA of the CDR3: TGTGCCAGCAGTTTCCAGCAGGGGGCGGGAGAGGTTCGCGAGCAGTACTTC. As protein: CASSFQQGAGEVREQYF.

CDR3 sequence: CASSVSGRNTDTQYF. For the CDR3, the DNA is TGTGCCAGCAGCGTTAGCGGAAGAAACACAGATACGCAGTATTTT. This rearrangement joins TRBV5-6 to TRBJ2-3; the D gene is possibly TRBD2 (6 bases). Trimming removed 4 bases from V and 2 bases from J, with 14 bases in between. Germline-derived CDR1 and CDR2 are SGHDT and YYEEEE. The CDR3 is 15 amino acids. Full variable domain (missing parts from reference TRBV5-6 and TRBJ2-3): DAGVTQSPTHLIKTRGQQVTLRCSPKSGHDTVSWYQQALGQGPQFIFQYYEEEERQRGNFPDRFSGHQFPNYSSELNVNALLLGDSALYLCASSVSGRNTDTQYFGPGTRLTVL.

The table lists this clonotype with many counts. V and J are TRBV28 and TRBJ2-7, with 7 bases matching TRBD2. The CDR3 runs to 13 residues. Germline-derived CDR1 and CDR2 are MDHEN and SYDVKM. Trimming took 4 bases from V and 6 from J; bases not matched to a gene: 6. The CDR3: CASSSGLDAEQYF. The CDR3 DNA follows: TGTGCCAGCAGTTCCGGACTAGACGCCGAGCAGTACTTC.